This TCR beta chain was captured in a study of cytomegalovirus exposure and HLA in healthy donors. On the study more broadly: Early released data had approximately 86 million unique TCRs, all coming from HLA-typed donors. Study-level results: For most subjects, TCR beta sequences were reported to predict HLA-A and HLA-B alleles with accuracy. Clonal expansion, a later analysis showed, was greater in HLA-associated TCR beta chains than in equally common others. In a later analysis, most CMV-associated TCR beta chains appeared HLA-restricted.

On this clone itself: What it binds is not known.

The PCR used 60 Vbeta and 13 Jbeta primers. Only in-frame clones appear in the TCRdb table, and some are missing; sequencing was by immunoSEQ multiplex PCR. The sample has some 90,000 clones, 81% seen once. This CDR3 region has 14 residues. The specimen sequenced was PBMCs. The chain recombines TRBV21-1 with TRBJ2-7; TRBD1, the table's D call, lacks a check against the DNA. TRBV21-1 is classified as a pseudogene. The TCR sequence derives from a woman in her seventies in good health and CMV-seropositive. The CDR3: CASSTGQGAYEQYF. The DNA of the CDR3 is TGTGCCAGCAGCACGGGACAGGGGGCGTACGAGCAGTACTTC.